This T cell receptor (beta chain) was sequenced for a study of T cell responses to AZD1222 COVID-19 vaccine. Across the study: The study pooled second doses at about 4 or about 12 weeks.

Worth noting for this clone: Its antigen is unidentified.

V shed 4 bases, J shed 5 bases, and the junction held 8 bases outside the gene matches. Germline CDR1 is SGHRS and CDR2 is YFSETQ. The CDR3 extends over 14 amino acids. Study results and limitations: With two AZD1222 doses given, Spike-specific TCR breadth and depth both rose. Spike-spanning, vaccine-associated CD4 TCRs were dominant at 160-218 and 743-854. Donors were largely white British and mainly female; clonal diversity was possibly underestimated.

Repertoires were generated with immunoSEQ multiplex PCR, while TCRdb's copy carries only in-frame clones and drops some. The sample consists of 120,000 or so clones, approximately 88% of them appearing once. This TCR was sampled from an adult in good health. This specimen consisted of peripheral blood, obtained on day 0 of AZD1222 vaccination. The V call is TRBV5-1, the J call TRBJ2-5; 7 nucleotides agree with TRBD2. Here the CDR3 reads CASSTRAGTETQYF. The CDR3 DNA sequence: TGCGCCAGCAGCACACGAGCGGGAACGGAGACCCAGTACTTC.